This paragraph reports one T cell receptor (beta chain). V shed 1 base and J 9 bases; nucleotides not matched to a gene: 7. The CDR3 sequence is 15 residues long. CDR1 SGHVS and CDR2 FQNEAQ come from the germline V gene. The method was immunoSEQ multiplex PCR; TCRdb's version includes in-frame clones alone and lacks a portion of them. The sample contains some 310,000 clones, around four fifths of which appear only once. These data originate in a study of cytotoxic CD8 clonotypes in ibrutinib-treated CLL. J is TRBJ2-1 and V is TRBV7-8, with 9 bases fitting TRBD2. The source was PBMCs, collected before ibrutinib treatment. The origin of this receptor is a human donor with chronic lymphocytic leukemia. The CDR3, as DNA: TGTGCCAGCAGCTTAGTTCTAGCGGGGCACGGTGAGCAGTTCTTC. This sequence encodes CASSLVLAGHGEQFF.